This TCR beta chain was sequenced during a study of technical replicates of blood from a handful of donors. Libraries were prepared by immunoSEQ multiplex PCR; TCRdb keeps only in-frame clonotypes and omits some of them. The sample comprises tens of thousands of clones, 65% to 90% of which are singletons, and 4.8% rests with the top ten. Germline CDR1 is MNHEY and CDR2 is SVGAGI. The ends were cut back, 0 bases at V and 3 bases at J, with 10 bases in the middle. The CDR3 sequence is 15 residues long. Sequenced input: PBMCs. This chain uses TRBV6-5 with TRBJ2-3, with TRBD2 as a possible D gene (5 bases). The TCR originated in a human donor in good health. Some clones in this sample may be carry-over from other donors' samples. The CDR3 spells CASSYSGRRTDTQYF. In nucleotides, the CDR3 is TGTGCCAGCAGTTACTCGGGCAGGAGGACAGATACGCAGTATTTT.